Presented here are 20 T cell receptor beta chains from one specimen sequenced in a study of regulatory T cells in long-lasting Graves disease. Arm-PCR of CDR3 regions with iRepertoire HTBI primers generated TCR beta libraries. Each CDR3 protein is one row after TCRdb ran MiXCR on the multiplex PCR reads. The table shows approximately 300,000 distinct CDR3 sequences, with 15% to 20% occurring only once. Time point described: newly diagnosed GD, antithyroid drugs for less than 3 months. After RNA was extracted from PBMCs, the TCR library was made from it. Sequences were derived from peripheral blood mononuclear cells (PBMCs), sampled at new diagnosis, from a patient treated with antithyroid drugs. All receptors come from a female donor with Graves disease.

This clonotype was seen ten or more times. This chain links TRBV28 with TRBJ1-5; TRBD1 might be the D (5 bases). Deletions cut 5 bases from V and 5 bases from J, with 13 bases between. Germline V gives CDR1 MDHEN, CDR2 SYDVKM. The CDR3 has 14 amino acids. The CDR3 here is CASSGGALDQPQHF. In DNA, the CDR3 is TGTGCCAGCAGTGGAGGGGCGCTTGATCAGCCCCAGCATTTT.

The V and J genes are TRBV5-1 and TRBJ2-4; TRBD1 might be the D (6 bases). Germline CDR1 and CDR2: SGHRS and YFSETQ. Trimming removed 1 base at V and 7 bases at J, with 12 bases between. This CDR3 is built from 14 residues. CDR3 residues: CASSLRSRGNIQYF. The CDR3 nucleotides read TGCGCCAGCAGCTTGCGTTCAAGGGGGAACATTCAGTACTTC.

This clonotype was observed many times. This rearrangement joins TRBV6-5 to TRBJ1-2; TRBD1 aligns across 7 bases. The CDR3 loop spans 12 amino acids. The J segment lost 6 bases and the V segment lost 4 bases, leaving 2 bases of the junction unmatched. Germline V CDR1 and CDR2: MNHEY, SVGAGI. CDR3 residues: CASSFGTDGYTF. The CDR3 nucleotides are TGTGCCAGCAGTTTCGGGACAGATGGCTACACCTTC.

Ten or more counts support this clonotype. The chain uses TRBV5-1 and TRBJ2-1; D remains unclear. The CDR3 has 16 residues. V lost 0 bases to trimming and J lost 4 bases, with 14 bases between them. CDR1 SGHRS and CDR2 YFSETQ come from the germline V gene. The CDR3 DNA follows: TGCGCCAGCAGCTTGGATGGCGCCCTGGTGTACAATGAGCAGTTCTTC. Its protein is CASSLDGALVYNEQFF.

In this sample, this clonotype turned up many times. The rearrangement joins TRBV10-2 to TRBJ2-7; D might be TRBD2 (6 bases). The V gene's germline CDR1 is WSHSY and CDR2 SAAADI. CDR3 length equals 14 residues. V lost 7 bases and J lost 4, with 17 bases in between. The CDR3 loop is CASMRSGTSYEQYF. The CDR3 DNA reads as TGCGCCAGCATGCGATCCGGGACTTCATACGAGCAGTACTTC.

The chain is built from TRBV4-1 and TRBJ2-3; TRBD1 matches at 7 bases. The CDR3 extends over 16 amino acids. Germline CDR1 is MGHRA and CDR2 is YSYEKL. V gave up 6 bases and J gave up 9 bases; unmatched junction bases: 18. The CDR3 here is CASRPAEGAPLQTQYF. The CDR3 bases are TGCGCCAGCAGACCCGCCGAGGGGGCGCCCCTTCAGACGCAGTATTTT.

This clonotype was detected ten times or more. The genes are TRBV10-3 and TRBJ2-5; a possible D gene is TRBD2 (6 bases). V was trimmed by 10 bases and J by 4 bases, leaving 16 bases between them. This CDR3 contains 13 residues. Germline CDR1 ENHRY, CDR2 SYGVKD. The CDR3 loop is CATEPGTSETQYF. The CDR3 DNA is TGTGCCACCGAGCCTGGGACTTCAGAGACCCAGTACTTC.

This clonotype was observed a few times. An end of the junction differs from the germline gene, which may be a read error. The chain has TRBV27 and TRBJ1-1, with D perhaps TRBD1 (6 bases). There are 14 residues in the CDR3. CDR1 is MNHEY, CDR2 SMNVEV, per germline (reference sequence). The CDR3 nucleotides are TGTGCCAACAGCCAAACAGGGTGGAGCACTGAAGCTTCCTTT. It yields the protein CANSQTGWSTEASF.

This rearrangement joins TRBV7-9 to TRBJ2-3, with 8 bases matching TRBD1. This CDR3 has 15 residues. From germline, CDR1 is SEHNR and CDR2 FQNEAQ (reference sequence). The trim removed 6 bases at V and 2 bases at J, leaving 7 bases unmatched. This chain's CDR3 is CASSSYRGTTDTQYF. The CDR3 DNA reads TGTGCCAGCAGTTCCTACAGGGGGACCACAGATACGCAGTATTTT.

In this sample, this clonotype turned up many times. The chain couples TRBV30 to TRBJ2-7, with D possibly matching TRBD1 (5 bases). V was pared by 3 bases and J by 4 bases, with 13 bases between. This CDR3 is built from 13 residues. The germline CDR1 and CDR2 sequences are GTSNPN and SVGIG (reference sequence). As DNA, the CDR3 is TGTGCCTGGAGGCGACAGTTTGAGTACGAGCAGTACTTC. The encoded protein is CAWRRQFEYEQYF.

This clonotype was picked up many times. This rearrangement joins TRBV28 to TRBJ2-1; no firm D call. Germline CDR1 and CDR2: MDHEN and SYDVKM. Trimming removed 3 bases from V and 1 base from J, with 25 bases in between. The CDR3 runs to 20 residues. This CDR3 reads CASSFNHLEIGSGSYNEQFF. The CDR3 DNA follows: TGTGCCAGCAGTTTTAACCACCTTGAGATAGGGTCCGGGTCCTACAATGAGCAGTTCTTC.

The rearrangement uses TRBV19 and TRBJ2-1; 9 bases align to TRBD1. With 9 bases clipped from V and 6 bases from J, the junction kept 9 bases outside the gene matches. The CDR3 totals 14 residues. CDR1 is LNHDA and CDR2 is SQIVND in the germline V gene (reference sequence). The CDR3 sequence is CASSPGTGINEQFF. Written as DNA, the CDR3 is TGTGCCAGCAGTCCCGGGACAGGGATCAATGAGCAGTTCTTC.

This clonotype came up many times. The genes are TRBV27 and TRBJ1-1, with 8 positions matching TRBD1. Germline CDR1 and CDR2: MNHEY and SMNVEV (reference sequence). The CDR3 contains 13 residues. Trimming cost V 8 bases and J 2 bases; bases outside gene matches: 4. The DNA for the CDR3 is TGTGCCAGCGCGGACAGGGACAACACTGAAGCTTTCTTT. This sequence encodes CASADRDNTEAFF.

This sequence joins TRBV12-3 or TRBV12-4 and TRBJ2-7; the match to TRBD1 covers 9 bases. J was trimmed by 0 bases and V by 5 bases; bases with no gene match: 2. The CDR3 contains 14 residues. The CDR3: CASSRQGGSYEQYF. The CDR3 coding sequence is TGTGCCAGCAGTCGACAGGGGGGCTCCTACGAGCAGTACTTC.

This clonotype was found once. In DNA, the CDR3 is TGTGCCAGCAGCTTGGACCCAGTGTACCAAGAGACCCAGTACTTC. Amino acid sequence: CASSLDPVYQETQYF. V is TRBV2 and J is TRBJ2-5; D uncertain. V lost 6 bases, J lost 0 bases, and 14 bases lay in between. The germline V gene has CDR1 SNHLY and CDR2 FYNNEI. The CDR3 extends over 15 amino acids.

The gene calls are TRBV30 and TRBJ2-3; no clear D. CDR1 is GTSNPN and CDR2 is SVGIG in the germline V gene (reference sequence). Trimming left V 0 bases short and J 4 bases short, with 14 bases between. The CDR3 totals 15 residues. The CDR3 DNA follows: TGTGCCTGGAGTGTCGGACCTGGGCAAGCAGATACGCAGTATTTT. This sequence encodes CAWSVGPGQADTQYF.

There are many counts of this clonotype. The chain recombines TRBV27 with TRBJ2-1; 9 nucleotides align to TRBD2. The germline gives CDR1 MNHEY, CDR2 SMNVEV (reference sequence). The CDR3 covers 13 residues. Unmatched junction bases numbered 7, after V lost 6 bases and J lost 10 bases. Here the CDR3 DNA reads TGTGCCAGCAGGATTCCCGGGACTAGCGAGCAGTTCTTC. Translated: CASRIPGTSEQFF.

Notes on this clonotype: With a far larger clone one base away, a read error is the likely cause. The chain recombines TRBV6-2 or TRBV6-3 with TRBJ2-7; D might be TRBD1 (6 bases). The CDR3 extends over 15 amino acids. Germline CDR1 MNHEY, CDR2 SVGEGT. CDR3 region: CASSYFQGSSYEQHF. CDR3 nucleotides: TGTGCCAGCAGTTACTTCCAGGGGAGCTCCTACGAGCAGCACTTC.

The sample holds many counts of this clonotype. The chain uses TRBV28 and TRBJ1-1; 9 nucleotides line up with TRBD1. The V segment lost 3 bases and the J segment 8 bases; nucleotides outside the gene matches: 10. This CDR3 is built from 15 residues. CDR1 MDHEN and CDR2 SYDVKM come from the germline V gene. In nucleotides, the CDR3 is TGTGCCAGCAGTTTGTCGGCGCGGGACAGGGTCGAAGCTTTCTTT. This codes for CASSLSARDRVEAFF.

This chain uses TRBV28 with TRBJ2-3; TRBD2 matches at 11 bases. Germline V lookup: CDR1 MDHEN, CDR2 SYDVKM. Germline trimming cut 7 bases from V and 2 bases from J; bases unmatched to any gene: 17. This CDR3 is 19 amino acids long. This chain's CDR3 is CASISLAGGPPRATDTQYF. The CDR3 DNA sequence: TGTGCCAGCATTTCTTTAGCGGGAGGGCCCCCCAGAGCCACAGATACGCAGTATTTT.